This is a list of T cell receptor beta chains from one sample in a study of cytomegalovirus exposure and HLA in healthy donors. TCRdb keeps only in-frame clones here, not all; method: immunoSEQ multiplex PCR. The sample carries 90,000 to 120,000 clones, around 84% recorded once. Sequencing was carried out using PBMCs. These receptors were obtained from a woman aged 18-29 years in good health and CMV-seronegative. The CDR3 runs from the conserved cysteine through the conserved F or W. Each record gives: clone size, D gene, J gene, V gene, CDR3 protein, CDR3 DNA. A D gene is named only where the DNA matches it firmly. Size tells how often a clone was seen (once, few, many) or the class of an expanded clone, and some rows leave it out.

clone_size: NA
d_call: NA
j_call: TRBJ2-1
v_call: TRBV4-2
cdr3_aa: CASSQDSLGAYNEQFF
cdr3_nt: TGTGCCAGCAGCCAAGATAGTCTGGGGGCGTACAATGAGCAGTTCTTC

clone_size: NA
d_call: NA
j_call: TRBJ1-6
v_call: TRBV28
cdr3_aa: CASGKTTGLRSPLHF
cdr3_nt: TGTGCCAGCGGGAAGACGACAGGACTGAGGTCACCCCTCCACTTT

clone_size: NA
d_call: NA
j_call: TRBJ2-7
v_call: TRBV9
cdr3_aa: CASSVGQYSYEQYF
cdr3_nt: TGTGCCAGCAGCGTCGGACAGTACTCCTACGAGCAGTACTTC

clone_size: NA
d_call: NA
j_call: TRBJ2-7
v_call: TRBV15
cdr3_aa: CATNREAGLTYEQYF
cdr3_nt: TGTGCCACCAACAGAGAAGCGGGTCTCACCTACGAGCAGTACTTC

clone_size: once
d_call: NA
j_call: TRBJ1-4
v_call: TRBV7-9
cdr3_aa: CASSLYREEKLFF
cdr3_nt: TGTGCCAGCAGCTTGTACAGGGAAGAAAAACTGTTTTTT

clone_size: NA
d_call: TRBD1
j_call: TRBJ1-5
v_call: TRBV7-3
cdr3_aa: CASSPQGGQPQHF
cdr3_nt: TGTGCCAGCAGCCCACAGGGGGGTCAGCCCCAGCATTTT

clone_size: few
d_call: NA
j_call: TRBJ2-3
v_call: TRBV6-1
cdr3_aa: CASSDRGKQYF
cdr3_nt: TGTGCCAGCAGTGATAGGGGAAAGCAGTATTTT

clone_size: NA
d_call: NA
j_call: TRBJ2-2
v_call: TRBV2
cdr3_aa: CASSDEHTGELFF
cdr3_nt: TGTGCCAGCAGTGATGAGCACACCGGGGAGCTGTTTTTT

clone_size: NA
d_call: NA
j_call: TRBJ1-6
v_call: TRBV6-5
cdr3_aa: CASSSPDSGASPLHF
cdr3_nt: TGTGCCAGCAGCAGCCCGGACAGTGGAGCCTCACCCCTCCACTTT

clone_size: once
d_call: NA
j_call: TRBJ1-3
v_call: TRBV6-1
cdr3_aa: CASSEQGTTGNTIYF
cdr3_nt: TGTGCCAGCAGTGAACAGGGGACAACTGGAAACACCATATATTTT

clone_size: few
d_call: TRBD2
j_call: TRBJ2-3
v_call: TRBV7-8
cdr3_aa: CASSRQVSGLAGADTQYF
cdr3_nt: TGTGCCAGCAGCCGACAGGTCTCGGGACTAGCGGGGGCGGATACGCAGTATTTT

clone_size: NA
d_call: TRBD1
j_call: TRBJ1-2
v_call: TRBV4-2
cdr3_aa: CASSQRGTGRGYTF
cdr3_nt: TGTGCCAGCAGCCAAAGGGGGACAGGTAGGGGCTACACCTTC

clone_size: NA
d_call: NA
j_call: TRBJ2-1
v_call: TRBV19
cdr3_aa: CASSPRRWGHNEQFF
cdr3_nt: TGTGCCAGTAGTCCCCGACGGTGGGGCCACAATGAGCAGTTCTTC

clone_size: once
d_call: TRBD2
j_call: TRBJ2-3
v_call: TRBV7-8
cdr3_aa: CASSPAWTSGPPYSTDTQYF
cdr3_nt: TGTGCCAGCAGCCCCGCCTGGACTAGCGGACCACCTTATAGCACAGATACGCAGTATTTT

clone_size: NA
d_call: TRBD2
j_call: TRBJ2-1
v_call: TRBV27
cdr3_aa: CASSPGTSGRNEQFF
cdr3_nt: TGTGCCAGCAGTCCCGGGACTAGCGGGAGAAATGAGCAGTTCTTC

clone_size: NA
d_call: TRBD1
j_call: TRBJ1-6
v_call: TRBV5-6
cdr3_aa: CASSITGGYNSPLHF
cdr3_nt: TGTGCCAGCAGCATCACAGGGGGCTATAATTCACCCCTCCACTTT

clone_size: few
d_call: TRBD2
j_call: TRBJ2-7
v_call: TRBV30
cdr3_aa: CAWSLAGVPSYEQYF
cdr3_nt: TGTGCCTGGAGTTTGGCGGGAGTACCCTCCTACGAGCAGTACTTC

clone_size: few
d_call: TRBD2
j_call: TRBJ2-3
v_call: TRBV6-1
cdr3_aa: CASSEGLAGADTQYF
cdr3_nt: TGTGCCAGCAGTGAGGGACTAGCGGGGGCAGATACGCAGTATTTT